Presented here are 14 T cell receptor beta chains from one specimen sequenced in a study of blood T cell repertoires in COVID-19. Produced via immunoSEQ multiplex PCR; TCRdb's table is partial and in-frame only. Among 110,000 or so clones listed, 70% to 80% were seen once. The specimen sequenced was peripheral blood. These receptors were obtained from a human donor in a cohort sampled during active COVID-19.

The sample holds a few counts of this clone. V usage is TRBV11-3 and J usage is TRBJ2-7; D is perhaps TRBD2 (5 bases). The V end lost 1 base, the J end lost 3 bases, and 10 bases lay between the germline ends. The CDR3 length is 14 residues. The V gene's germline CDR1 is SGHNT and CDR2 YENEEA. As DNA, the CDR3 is TGTGCCAGCAGCTTAGGGCTAGCTGACTACGAGCAGTACTTC. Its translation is CASSLGLADYEQYF. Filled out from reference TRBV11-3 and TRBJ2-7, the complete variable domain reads EAGVVQSPRYKIIEKKQPVAFWCNPISGHNTLYWYLQNLGQGPELLIRYENEEAVDDSQLPKDRFSAERLKGVDSTLKIQPAELGDSAVYLCASSLGLADYEQYFGPGTRLTVT.

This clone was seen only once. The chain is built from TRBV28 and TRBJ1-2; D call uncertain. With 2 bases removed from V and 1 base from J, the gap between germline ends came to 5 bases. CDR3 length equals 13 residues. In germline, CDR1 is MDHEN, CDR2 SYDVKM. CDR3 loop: CASSLEGNYGYTF. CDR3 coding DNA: TGTGCCAGCAGTTTAGAGGGTAACTATGGCTACACCTTC.

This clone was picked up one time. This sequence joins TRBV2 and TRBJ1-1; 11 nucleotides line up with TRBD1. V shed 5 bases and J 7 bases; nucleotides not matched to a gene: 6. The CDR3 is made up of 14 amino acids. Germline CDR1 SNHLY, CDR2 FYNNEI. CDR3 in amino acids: CASSIGQGANEAFF. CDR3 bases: TGTGCCAGCAGTATAGGACAGGGGGCTAATGAAGCTTTCTTT.

CDR3 loop: CASMVKRSETQYF. DNA for the CDR3: TGTGCCAGCATGGTAAAGCGGTCAGAGACCCAGTACTTC. V is TRBV21-1 and J is TRBJ2-5; TRBD2 is the table's D call, not checked against the DNA. TRBV21-1 is a recognized pseudogene. The CDR3 runs 13 residues.

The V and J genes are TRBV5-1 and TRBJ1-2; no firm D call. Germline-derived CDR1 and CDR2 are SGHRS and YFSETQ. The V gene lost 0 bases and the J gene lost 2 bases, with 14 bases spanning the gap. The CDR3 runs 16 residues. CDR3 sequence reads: CASSLATGESNYGYTF. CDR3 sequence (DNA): TGCGCCAGCAGCTTGGCCACCGGGGAATCAAACTATGGCTACACCTTC.

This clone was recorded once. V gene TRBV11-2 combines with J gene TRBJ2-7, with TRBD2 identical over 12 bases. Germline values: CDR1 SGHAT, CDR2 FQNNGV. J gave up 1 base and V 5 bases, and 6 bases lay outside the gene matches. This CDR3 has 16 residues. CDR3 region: CASSPGLAGWSYEQYF. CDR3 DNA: TGTGCCAGCAGCCCCGGACTAGCGGGATGGTCCTACGAGCAGTACTTC.

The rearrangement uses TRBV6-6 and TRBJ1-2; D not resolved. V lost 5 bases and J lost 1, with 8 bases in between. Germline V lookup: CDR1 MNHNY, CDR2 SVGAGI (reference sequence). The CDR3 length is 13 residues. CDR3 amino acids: CASSPSGNYGYTF. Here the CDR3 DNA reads TGTGCCAGCAGTCCCTCGGGTAACTATGGCTACACCTTC.

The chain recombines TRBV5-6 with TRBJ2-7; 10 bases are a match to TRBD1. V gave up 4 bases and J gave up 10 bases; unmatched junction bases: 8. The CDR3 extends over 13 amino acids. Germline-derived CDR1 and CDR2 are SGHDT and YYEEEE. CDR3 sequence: CASSLGTGVPQYF. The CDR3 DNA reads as TGTGCCAGCAGCCTCGGGACAGGGGTTCCTCAGTACTTC.

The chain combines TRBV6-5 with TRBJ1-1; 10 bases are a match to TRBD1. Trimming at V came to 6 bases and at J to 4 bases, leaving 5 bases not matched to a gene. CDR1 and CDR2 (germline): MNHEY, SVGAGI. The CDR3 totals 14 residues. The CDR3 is CASSLGQGITEAFF. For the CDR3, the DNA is TGTGCCAGCAGCTTGGGACAGGGGATCACTGAAGCTTTCTTT.

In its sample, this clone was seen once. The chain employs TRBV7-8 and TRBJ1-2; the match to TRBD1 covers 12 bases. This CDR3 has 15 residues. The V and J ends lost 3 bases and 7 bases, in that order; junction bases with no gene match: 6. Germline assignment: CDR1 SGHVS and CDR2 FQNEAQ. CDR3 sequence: CASSLAGQGAVGYTF. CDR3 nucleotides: TGTGCCAGCAGCTTGGCGGGACAGGGGGCGGTTGGCTACACCTTC.

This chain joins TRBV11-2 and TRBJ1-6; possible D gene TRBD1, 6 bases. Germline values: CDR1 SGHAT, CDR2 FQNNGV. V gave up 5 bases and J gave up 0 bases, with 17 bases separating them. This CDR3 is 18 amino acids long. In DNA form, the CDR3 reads TGTGCCAGCAGCCCCGGGACATTACTTAGCTCCTATAATTCACCCCTCCACTTT. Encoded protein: CASSPGTLLSSYNSPLHF.

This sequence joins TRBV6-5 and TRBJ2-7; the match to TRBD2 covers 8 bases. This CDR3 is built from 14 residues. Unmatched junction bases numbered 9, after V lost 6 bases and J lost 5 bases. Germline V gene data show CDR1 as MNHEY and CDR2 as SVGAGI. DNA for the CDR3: TGTGCCAGCAGCGGAGCGGGAGATTCGGACGAGCAGTACTTC. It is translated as CASSGAGDSDEQYF.

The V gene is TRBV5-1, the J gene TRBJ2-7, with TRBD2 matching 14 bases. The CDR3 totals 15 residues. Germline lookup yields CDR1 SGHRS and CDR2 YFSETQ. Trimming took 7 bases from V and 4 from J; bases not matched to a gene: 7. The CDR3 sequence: CASRSGTSGRYEQYF. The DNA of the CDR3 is TGCGCCAGCCGCTCCGGGACTAGCGGGAGATACGAGCAGTACTTC.

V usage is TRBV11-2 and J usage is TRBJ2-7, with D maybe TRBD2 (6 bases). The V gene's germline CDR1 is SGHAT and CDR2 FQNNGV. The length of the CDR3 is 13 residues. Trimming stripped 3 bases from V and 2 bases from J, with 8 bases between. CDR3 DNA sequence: TGTGCCAGCAGCTTGGGGGGACCCTACGAGCAGTACTTC. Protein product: CASSLGGPYEQYF.